This T cell receptor (beta chain) was sequenced for a study of blood T cell repertoires in COVID-19. Sequencing used immunoSEQ multiplex PCR; TCRdb keeps in-frame clones, though not all of them. The sample has approximately 260,000 clones, 85% to 95% seen once; the top ten hold 1.9%. Trimming cost V 5 bases and J 0 bases; bases outside gene matches: 9. The CDR3 is 15 residues long. Germline V gene sequence: CDR1 SQVTM, CDR2 ANQGSEA. What was sequenced was PBMCs or T cells enriched from blood (not recorded which). The chain couples TRBV29-1 to TRBJ2-5, with TRBD1 matching over 7 bases. The sequence was obtained from a woman younger than 30 who had recovered from COVID-19. CDR3 residues: CSVRLLGQNQETQYF. CDR3 coding DNA: TGCAGCGTTCGATTATTGGGACAGAACCAAGAGACCCAGTACTTC.